A single sample gave rise to the 7 T cell receptor beta chains below, sequenced in a study of OX40 agonist ivuxolimab in advanced cancers. Method: immunoSEQ multiplex PCR; TCRdb's copy keeps in-frame clones and lacks some. The sample carries 44,000 or so clones, 88% recorded once. The material sequenced was CD4+ or CD8+ T cells sorted from blood, taken in a trial of the OX40 agonist ivuxolimab. Receptor source: an adult with an advanced solid tumor such as melanoma, head and neck, liver or kidney cancer.

This chain joins TRBV4-3 and TRBJ1-4, with D uncertain. CDR1 is LGHNA and CDR2 is YSLEER in the germline V gene. The CDR3 sequence is 17 residues long. Deletions cut 0 bases from V and 6 bases from J, with 17 bases between. CDR3: CASSQEDLGRPDEKLFF. In nucleotides, the CDR3 is TGCGCCAGCAGCCAAGAGGATTTGGGGAGGCCGGATGAAAAACTGTTTTTT.

V and J are TRBV7-4 and TRBJ2-7, with TRBD2 identical over 8 bases. This CDR3 has 14 residues. The V and J ends lost 3 bases and 2 bases, in that order; junction bases with no gene match: 3. Germline CDR1 SGHVT, CDR2 SQSDAQ. The CDR3 loop reads CASSFGAGAYEQYF. CDR3 DNA: TGTGCCAGCAGCTTCGGAGCGGGGGCCTACGAGCAGTACTTC.

The rearrangement uses TRBV5-8 and TRBJ2-7; the D gene is possibly TRBD2 (5 bases). CDR1 and CDR2 from the germline V gene are SGHTS and YDEGEE. The CDR3 runs 15 residues. V lost 4 bases, J lost 3 bases, and 17 bases lay in between. CDR3 residues: CASSRRQAAYYEQYF. CDR3 DNA sequence: TGTGCCAGCAGCCGGCGCCAAGCGGCCTACTACGAGCAGTACTTC.

V and J are TRBV5-8 and TRBJ1-4; 9 nucleotides align to TRBD1. Germline assignment: CDR1 SGHTS and CDR2 YDEGEE. The CDR3 contains 16 residues. Germline trimming cut 3 bases from V and 5 bases from J; bases unmatched to any gene: 8. CDR3 DNA sequence: TGTGCCAGCAGCTGGACCTCCGGGACAGGGAATGAAAAACTGTTTTTT. This translates into CASSWTSGTGNEKLFF.

The chain carries TRBV6-6 and TRBJ1-4; D remains ambiguous. Trimming took off 6 bases at V and 4 bases at J, with 12 bases between the two ends. The CDR3 is made up of 14 amino acids. CDR1 and CDR2 from the germline V gene are MNHNY and SVGAGI (reference sequence). The CDR3 here is CASSIGRINEKLFF. The CDR3, as DNA: TGTGCCAGCAGCATCGGACGGATTAATGAAAAACTGTTTTTT.

V usage is TRBV30 and J usage is TRBJ1-3; D not certain. Germline V CDR1 and CDR2: GTSNPN, SVGIG (reference sequence). V was trimmed by 4 bases and J by 0 bases, leaving 13 bases between them. The CDR3 is 15 residues long. The CDR3, as DNA: TGTGCCTGGATTAGGAAACAGAACTCTGGAAACACCATATATTTT. It is translated as CAWIRKQNSGNTIYF.

J is TRBJ2-5 and V is TRBV21-1. TRBV21-1 constitutes a pseudogene. The CDR3 is 15 residues long. CDR3 in amino acids: CASSKLGGALKTQYF. The CDR3 DNA reads TGTGCCAGCAGCAAATTGGGGGGCGCTTTAAAGACCCAGTACTTC.